Below, 22 T cell receptor beta chains from the same sample are listed, as sequenced in a study of blood T cell repertoires in COVID-19. Some clones are missing from TCRdb's copy, which holds only in-frame ones; the method was immunoSEQ multiplex PCR. Of under 300,000 clones detected, 80% to 90% appear once; the ten largest clones hold about an eighth. Sequencing was performed on peripheral blood. The receptors stem from a woman aged 65 to 85 with COVID-19, enrolled during active disease.

This clone showed up just a few times. The chain joins TRBV30 to TRBJ1-5; no definite D call. V lost 0 bases and J 1 base, leaving 13 bases between the germline ends. Germline values: CDR1 GTSNPN, CDR2 SVGIG (reference sequence). The CDR3 loop spans 16 amino acids. The chain's CDR3 is CAWSVFAGQSNQPQHF. The CDR3 DNA sequence: TGTGCCTGGAGTGTATTTGCAGGTCAGAGCAATCAGCCCCAGCATTTT.

The chain is built from TRBV19 and TRBJ1-2; 7 bases fit TRBD1. J was trimmed by 0 bases and V by 7 bases; bases with no gene match: 8. The CDR3 totals 15 residues. Germline-derived CDR1 and CDR2 are LNHDA and SQIVND (reference sequence). The CDR3 here is CASTVDRRANYGYTF. The CDR3 coding sequence is TGTGCCAGTACCGTGGACAGGAGGGCTAACTATGGCTACACCTTC.

This clone was seen a single time. The chain has TRBV12-2 and TRBJ1-6. TRBV12-2 is listed as a pseudogene. CDR3 length equals 16 residues. This chain's CDR3 is CASLPRGGSPNSPLHF. DNA of the CDR3: TGTGCAAGTCTCCCCCGAGGTGGCAGCCCCAATTCACCCCTCCACTTT.

This chain connects TRBV5-6 to TRBJ2-7; D may be TRBD2 (5 bases). The CDR3 consists of 15 residues. Between the trimmed V and J ends, which lost 4 bases and 0 bases, there was a span of 14 bases. Germline V gene sequence: CDR1 SGHDT, CDR2 YYEEEE. The CDR3 loop is CASSPDFGNSYEQYF. CDR3 bases: TGTGCCAGCAGCCCGGACTTTGGGAACTCCTACGAGCAGTACTTC.

The chain is built from TRBV5-4 and TRBJ2-5; 14 bases align to TRBD2. The CDR3 is 15 amino acids. Germline CDR1 and CDR2: SGHNT and YYREEE (reference sequence). The trim removed 4 bases at V and 5 bases at J, leaving 4 bases unmatched. The CDR3 loop is CASSPRLAGGETQYF. CDR3 DNA sequence: TGTGCCAGCAGCCCCCGACTAGCGGGGGGGGAGACCCAGTACTTC.

V gene TRBV19 combines with J gene TRBJ2-3; 13 nucleotides align to TRBD2. The J segment lost 3 bases and the V segment lost 4 bases, leaving 1 base of the junction unmatched. The germline gives CDR1 LNHDA, CDR2 SQIVND (reference sequence). The CDR3 is 15 amino acids. The CDR3: CASSRTSGGTDTQYF. The CDR3 DNA follows: TGTGCCAGTAGTAGGACTAGCGGGGGAACAGATACGCAGTATTTT.

The count of this clone is one. The rearrangement joins TRBV28 to TRBJ2-7; perhaps TRBD1 as D (6 bases). The CDR3 is 13 amino acids. Trimming removed 7 bases from V and 2 bases from J, with 12 bases in between. Germline loops: CDR1 MDHEN, CDR2 SYDVKM. CDR3 nucleotides: TGTGCCAGCACCGCGACAGGCCCCTACGAGCAGTACTTC. It codes for CASTATGPYEQYF.

Only a few counts were recorded for this clone. This sequence joins TRBV29-1 and TRBJ1-1; D possibly corresponds to TRBD1 (5 bases). There are 12 residues in the CDR3. The germline CDR1 and CDR2 sequences are SQVTM and ANQGSEA. V gave up 5 bases and J gave up 0 bases, with 7 bases separating them. The CDR3 bases are TGCAGCGTTCAGGGTATGAACACTGAAGCTTTCTTT. It codes for CSVQGMNTEAFF.

This sequence joins TRBV6-5 and TRBJ1-2; 9 bases match TRBD1. With 5 bases clipped from V and 0 bases from J, the junction kept 4 bases outside the gene matches. The length of the CDR3 is 15 residues. CDR1 is MNHEY and CDR2 is SVGAGI in the germline V gene. The CDR3 sequence: CASSTRDRANYGYTF. DNA for the CDR3: TGTGCCAGCAGTACCCGGGACAGGGCTAACTATGGCTACACCTTC.

The chain employs TRBV4-3 and TRBJ2-2; D perhaps matches TRBD1 (6 bases). CDR1 and CDR2 from the germline V gene are LGHNA and YSLEER. With 4 bases removed from V and 4 bases from J, the gap between germline ends came to 10 bases. There are 14 residues in the CDR3. Written as DNA, the CDR3 is TGCGCCAGCAGCCCGGACAGAACCACCGGGGAGCTGTTTTTT. Residues: CASSPDRTTGELFF.

The chain is built from TRBV2 and TRBJ1-4; 7 nucleotides align to TRBD1. Germline V gives CDR1 SNHLY, CDR2 FYNNEI. This CDR3 spans 14 amino acids. V shed 1 base, J shed 7 bases, and the junction held 3 bases outside the gene matches. The CDR3 DNA is TGTGCCAGCAGTGAAGGGGCAGGGGGTGAAAAACTGTTTTTT. Translated: CASSEGAGGEKLFF.

The V gene is TRBV18, the J gene TRBJ2-1; D ambiguous. Between the trimmed V and J ends, which lost 3 bases and 0 bases, there was a span of 6 bases. Looked up from germline, CDR1 is KGHSH and CDR2 is LQKENI. The CDR3 runs to 14 residues. CDR3 residues: CASSPPNSYNEQFF. DNA for the CDR3: TGTGCCAGCTCACCCCCCAACTCCTACAATGAGCAGTTCTTC.

V and J are TRBV29-1 and TRBJ1-1; the match to TRBD1 covers 9 bases. Germline values: CDR1 SQVTM, CDR2 ANQGSEA. The CDR3 is made up of 12 amino acids. Trimming at V came to 0 bases and at J to 10 bases, leaving 3 bases not matched to a gene. The CDR3 reads CSVEDLTGGAFF. The DNA of the CDR3 is TGCAGCGTTGAAGACTTGACAGGGGGAGCTTTCTTT.

This chain joins TRBV5-1 and TRBJ1-1; maybe TRBD1 (6 bases). The V gene's germline CDR1 is SGHRS and CDR2 YFSETQ. V gave up 3 bases and J gave up 5 bases, with 14 bases separating them. This CDR3 has 14 amino acids. In DNA, the CDR3 is TGCGCCAGCAGCTCAACAGGGTCTTGGACTGAAGCTTTCTTT. Amino acids: CASSSTGSWTEAFF.

The CDR3 region is CASSSDRLAERGGTQYF. CDR3 in DNA: TGTGCCAGCAGTTCCGATCGACTAGCGGAGCGTGGGGGGACCCAGTACTTC. This sequence joins TRBV28 and TRBJ2-5; the match to TRBD2 covers 9 bases. V trimming: 4 bases; J trimming: 7 bases; junction bases outside the gene matches: 16. The CDR3 loop spans 17 amino acids. CDR1 and CDR2 (germline): MDHEN, SYDVKM.

V gene TRBV5-1 combines with J gene TRBJ1-1; no firm D call. The V and J ends lost 4 bases and 0 bases respectively, with 7 bases between them. The CDR3 totals 13 residues. CDR1 and CDR2 from the germline V gene are SGHRS and YFSETQ. In DNA form, the CDR3 reads TGCGCCAGCAGCAGCGGTTTGAACACTGAAGCTTTCTTT. It is translated as CASSSGLNTEAFF.

The J gene is TRBJ2-7, the V gene TRBV4-1; D is perhaps TRBD1 (5 bases). With 3 bases removed from V and 0 bases from J, the gap between germline ends came to 12 bases. Germline V gene lookup returns CDR1 MGHRA and CDR2 YSYEKL. CDR3 length: 15 residues. The CDR3 nucleotides are TGCGCCAGCAGCCATCCAGGGAAAAACTCCTACGAGCAGTACTTC. It encodes CASSHPGKNSYEQYF.

CDR3 DNA sequence: TGCAGCGTTGACACTGGGACAGGGAACTATGGCTACACCTTC. Its protein product is CSVDTGTGNYGYTF. The genes are TRBV29-1 and TRBJ1-2; TRBD1 matches 9 bases. With V trimmed by 3 bases and J by 2 bases, 4 bases remained unmatched. The CDR3 is 14 residues long. The V gene's germline CDR1 is SQVTM and CDR2 ANQGSEA. Together with reference TRBV29-1 and TRBJ1-2, the CDR3 gives the full variable domain: SAVISQKPSRDICQRGTSLTIQCQVDSQVTMMFWYRQQPGQSLTLIATANQGSEATYESGFVIDKFPISRPNLTFSTLTVSNMSPEDSSIYLCSVDTGTGNYGYTFGSGTRLTVV.

The V gene is TRBV28, the J gene TRBJ2-7; 8 bases fit TRBD2. There are 15 residues in the CDR3. V shed 3 bases, J shed 2 bases, and the junction held 6 bases outside the gene matches. Germline CDR1 and CDR2: MDHEN and SYDVKM. CDR3 DNA sequence: TGTGCCAGCAGTTTGGGTGCGGGGGGCACCTACGAGCAGTACTTC. Encoded protein: CASSLGAGGTYEQYF.

V gene TRBV4-2 combines with J gene TRBJ2-2; no firm D call. The CDR3 consists of 12 residues. With 4 bases removed from V and 8 bases from J, the gap between germline ends came to 8 bases. Germline lookup yields CDR1 LGHNA and CDR2 YNFKEQ. The CDR3 sequence: CASSPTLGELFF. The DNA of the CDR3 is TGTGCCAGCAGCCCTACCCTAGGGGAGCTGTTTTTT.

The chain has TRBV5-6 and TRBJ1-5, with 7 bases fitting TRBD1. Losses at the gene ends were 0 bases for V and 7 bases for J; bases not matched to a gene: 4. The CDR3 has 14 residues. Germline CDR1 is SGHDT and CDR2 is YYEEEE. CDR3 protein: CASSLEGAYQPQHF. CDR3 bases: TGTGCCAGCAGCTTGGAGGGGGCATACCAGCCCCAGCATTTT.

The chain is built from TRBV19 and TRBJ2-3, with TRBD2 matching over 9 bases. The CDR3 is 16 residues long. J was trimmed by 2 bases and V by 4 bases; bases with no gene match: 7. Germline V gene sequence: CDR1 LNHDA, CDR2 SQIVND (reference sequence). As DNA, the CDR3 is TGTGCCAGTAGTAACGAGCGGGGGGCCCCCACAGATACGCAGTATTTT. Protein sequence: CASSNERGAPTDTQYF.